This is a list of T cell receptor beta chains from one sample in a study of response to subunit inactivated influenza vaccine. A single record per CDR3 protein comes from TCRdb applying MiXCR to the RT-PCR reads. The sample gives 300,000 to 350,000 distinct CDR3 sequences, roughly 22% of which show up once; 10% is in the top ten. The sample in question was PBMCs from blood, obtained roughly 20 months after vaccination. Receptor source: a man aged 45-69 years who received an inactivated influenza vaccine. CDR3s include the opening cysteine and the closing phenylalanine or tryptophan. The D gene is left open where the match is weak. Rows give clone size only sometimes, using once, few, many, or a class for an expanded clone.

CDR3aa: CASSLAKYGLAGSDTQYF
CDR3nt: TGTGCCAGCAGCTTGGCCAAATATGGACTAGCGGGGTCAGATACGCAGTATTTT
v_gene: TRBV13
abundance: few
j_gene: TRBJ2-3
d_gene: TRBD2

CDR3aa: CASRTGGTEAFF
CDR3nt: TGTGCCAGCAGGACAGGGGGCACTGAAGCTTTCTTT
v_gene: TRBV25-1
abundance: many
j_gene: TRBJ1-1
d_gene: TRBD1

CDR3aa: CASSLRTSTYGYTF
CDR3nt: TGTGCCAGCAGCCTGCGGACATCCACCTATGGCTACACCTTC
v_gene: TRBV5-6
abundance: many
j_gene: TRBJ1-2
d_gene: .

CDR3aa: CASSPTGVTLLNTEAFF
CDR3nt: TGTGCCAGCAGCCCTACAGGGGTCACCCTCCTGAACACTGAAGCTTTCTTT
v_gene: TRBV6-1
abundance: .
j_gene: TRBJ1-1
d_gene: TRBD1

CDR3aa: CSARELRLYEQYF
CDR3nt: TGCAGTGCTAGAGAATTGCGGCTCTACGAGCAGTACTTC
v_gene: TRBV20-1
abundance: .
j_gene: TRBJ2-7
d_gene: .

CDR3aa: CSARLLAEETQYF
CDR3nt: TGCAGTGCTAGACTCTTAGCGGAAGAGACCCAGTACTTC
v_gene: TRBV20-1
abundance: .
j_gene: TRBJ2-5
d_gene: .

CDR3aa: CSVGLAGDYEQYF
CDR3nt: TGCAGCGTAGGACTAGCGGGAGACTACGAGCAGTACTTC
v_gene: TRBV29-1
abundance: .
j_gene: TRBJ2-7
d_gene: TRBD2

CDR3aa: CASGPIQPQHF
CDR3nt: TGTGCCAGCGGACCGATTCAGCCCCAGCATTTT
v_gene: TRBV28
abundance: few
j_gene: TRBJ1-5
d_gene: .

CDR3aa: CSARKDRGLMQPQHF
CDR3nt: TGCAGTGCTAGAAAAGACAGGGGGCTTATGCAGCCCCAGCATTTT
v_gene: TRBV20-1
abundance: .
j_gene: TRBJ1-5
d_gene: TRBD1

CDR3aa: CASTGGSLQPQHF
CDR3nt: TGTGCCAGCACCGGTGGCAGCCTTCAGCCCCAGCATTTT
v_gene: TRBV7-9
abundance: .
j_gene: TRBJ1-5
d_gene: .

CDR3aa: CASSLGVTEAFF
CDR3nt: TGTGCCAGCAGTTTAGGAGTTACTGAAGCTTTCTTT
v_gene: TRBV28
abundance: few
j_gene: TRBJ1-1
d_gene: .

CDR3aa: CASSQEYRGGAAEAFF
CDR3nt: TGCGCCAGCAGCCAAGAATATCGCGGAGGGGCGGCTGAAGCTTTCTTT
v_gene: TRBV4-1
abundance: many
j_gene: TRBJ1-1
d_gene: .

CDR3aa: CASSTRDRGKQYF
CDR3nt: TGTGCCAGCTCAACCCGCGACAGGGGGAAACAGTACTTC
v_gene: TRBV18
abundance: once
j_gene: TRBJ2-4
d_gene: TRBD1